Given below is one T cell receptor (beta chain) in context. Its antigen remains unknown. This sample was taken from a study of spatial heterogeneity in lung cancer. Study-level background: Every unique TCR and UMI combination, on average, appeared more than ten times in raw reads.

The time point was: sample taken at primary tumor resection. Whole RNA obtained from tumor, nontumor lung or frozen PBMC underwent sequencing without sorting. There were 72 donors, all of them untreated patients with early-stage non-small cell lung cancer. Carried by each TCR cDNA molecule was a unique molecular identifier. TCRdb redid the calling of the 5' RACE reads with MiXCR, one entry per CDR3 protein. The table includes around 26,000 distinct CDR3 sequences, 6.9% detected once. Study-wide findings and caveats: TCRs found ubiquitously expanded in tumor appeared in blood more at resection than at follow-up.

The sequencing here drew on PBMCs, taken at surgery. The sequence was collected from a male donor with early-stage non-small cell lung cancer.

The CDR3 region is CASSLGGTANTGELFF. In DNA form, the CDR3 reads TGCGCCAGCAGCTTGGGAGGGACAGCGAACACCGGGGAGCTGTTTTTT. The rearrangement joins TRBV5-1 to TRBJ2-2; 7 bases are shared with TRBD1. Germline lookup yields CDR1 SGHRS and CDR2 YFSETQ. Trimming took 0 bases from V and 0 from J; bases not matched to a gene: 2. The CDR3 sequence is 16 residues long.